The 2 T cell receptor beta chains below were found in one sample sequenced in a study of beta chain features in type 1 diabetes. cDNA synthesis used the whole RNA isolate, giving expressed TCRB sequences. The method was immunoSEQ multiplex PCR; TCRdb's version includes in-frame clones alone and lacks a portion of them. The sample has fewer than 250,000 clones, approximately 70% seen once. Sequenced material: naive CD4+ T cells from blood. Source of these receptors: a man aged 25-45 years in good health.

This clone was seen a handful of times. The V call is TRBV9, the J call TRBJ2-7, with D maybe TRBD2 (6 bases). Trimming removed 0 bases from V and 4 bases from J, with 14 bases in between. Per the germline V gene, CDR1 is SGDLS and CDR2 is YYNGEE. The CDR3 consists of 15 residues. The CDR3 DNA is TGTGCCAGCAGCGTAGGGGGAGGACGAACATACGAGCAGTACTTC. This translates into CASSVGGGRTYEQYF.

This clone has only a few counts. The J gene is TRBJ2-5, the V gene TRBV7-2; 8 bases map to TRBD2. The length of the CDR3 is 13 residues. Germline V gene lookup returns CDR1 SGHTA and CDR2 FQGNSA. V trimming: 5 bases; J trimming: 5 bases; junction bases outside the gene matches: 4. Written as DNA, the CDR3 is TGTGCCAGCAGCCCGGGGACTAGGGAGACCCAGTACTTC. It codes for CASSPGTRETQYF. Using reference TRBV7-2 and TRBJ2-5 for the parts outside the CDR3, the full variable domain is GAGVSQSPSNKVTEKGKDVELRCDPISGHTALYWYRQSLGQGLEFLIYFQGNSAPDKSGLPSDRFSAERTGGSVSTLTIQRTQQEDSAVYLCASSPGTRETQYFGPGTRLLVL.